This TCR beta chain is drawn from a study of T cell responses to AZD1222 COVID-19 vaccine. Turning to the study itself: Pooled in the analysis were second doses at about 4 or about 12 weeks.

The data were produced by immunoSEQ multiplex PCR, yet TCRdb's version contains in-frame clones alone and is incomplete. Of 150,000 to 200,000 clones in the sample, over 80% were seen once. CDR1 is KGHDR and CDR2 is SFDVKD in the germline V gene. CDR3 size: 14 residues. Trimming stripped 2 bases from V and 6 bases from J, with 9 bases between. This chain uses TRBV24-1 with TRBJ2-2; D remains unclear. This TCR came from an adult in good health. The starting material was peripheral blood, obtained on day 0 of AZD1222 vaccination. DNA for the CDR3: TGTGCCACCAGTGATTGGTCTGGGGCCGGGGAGCTGTTTTTT. Its protein is CATSDWSGAGELFF.